The 28 T cell receptor beta chains below all came from one sample that was sequenced in a study of human T cells and chemical hapten exposure. The sample's time point: healthy volunteer bleed at 6 weeks. RNA extraction used unfractionated whole blood as the source of total RNA. Using its own MiXCR run on the RACE reads, TCRdb lists one record per CDR3 protein. The sample gives 40,000 to 45,000 distinct CDR3 sequences, 3% to 4.5% of which show up once; around 6% is in the top ten. Sequenced: whole blood. The origin of the receptors is a human donor in good health. Some clones in this sample may be carry-over from other donors' samples.

This clonotype was observed many times. The rearrangement uses TRBV3-1 and TRBJ2-1; 11 nucleotides match TRBD1. Germline CDR1 LGHDT, CDR2 YNNKEL (reference sequence). The CDR3 covers 17 residues. V gave up 0 bases and J gave up 6 bases; unmatched junction bases: 7. The CDR3 reads CASSQDGTGGEGNEQFF. The CDR3 nucleotides read TGTGCCAGCAGCCAAGATGGGACAGGGGGAGAGGGCAATGAGCAGTTCTTC.

This clonotype was observed at least ten times. The chain links TRBV7-6 to TRBJ2-3, with no clear D. The CDR3 is made up of 14 amino acids. Trimming left V 1 base short and J 4 bases short, with 9 bases between. Germline V CDR1 and CDR2: SGHVS, FNYEAQ. This chain's CDR3 is CASSLDLLADTQYF. The CDR3 DNA sequence: TGTGCCAGCAGCTTAGATCTCTTGGCAGATACGCAGTATTTT.

This clonotype was counted between two and nine times. This chain connects TRBV30 to TRBJ1-2; unclear D gene. CDR1 and CDR2 from the germline V gene are GTSNPN and SVGIG (reference sequence). Trimming cost V 0 bases and J 6 bases, with 8 bases left between them. The CDR3 totals 12 residues. The CDR3 protein is CAWSVVANGYTF. CDR3 in DNA: TGTGCCTGGAGTGTCGTCGCCAATGGCTACACCTTC.

The table lists this clonotype with many counts. This rearrangement joins TRBV20-1 to TRBJ2-3; D possibly uses TRBD1 or TRBD2 (6 bases each). Trimming took 0 bases from V and 10 from J, leaving 23 bases between them. This CDR3 is 16 amino acids long. Germline loops: CDR1 DFQATT, CDR2 SNEGSKA (reference sequence). The CDR3 spells CSARDLGGPANWAQYF. In DNA, the CDR3 is TGCAGTGCTAGAGATTTGGGGGGCCCCGCAAATTGGGCGCAGTATTTT.

The CDR3 DNA sequence: TGTGCCAGCAGCTTAGGCGAAAGCTCCTACAATGAGCAGTTCTTC. As protein: CASSLGESSYNEQFF. J is TRBJ2-1 and V is TRBV7-3; no firm D call. The CDR3 consists of 15 residues. Looked up from germline, CDR1 is SGHTA and CDR2 is FQGTGA. V dropped 2 bases and J dropped 0 bases, with 8 bases sitting between them.

This clonotype was counted ten times or more. This chain uses TRBV10-3 with TRBJ2-7; 10 bases are shared with TRBD1. Germline CDR1 ENHRY, CDR2 SYGVKD. The ends lost 5 bases at V and 2 bases at J; junction bases unmatched: 3. This CDR3 has 14 amino acids. The CDR3: CAISSGQGPYEQYF. The CDR3 region has the DNA TGTGCCATCAGTTCGGGACAGGGGCCCTACGAGCAGTACTTC.

This clonotype was observed at least ten times. The CDR3, as DNA: TGTGCCAGCAGCCCTACCCCGGCCAGCGGGAGCAATGAGCAGTTCTTC. It yields the protein CASSPTPASGSNEQFF. This sequence joins TRBV7-3 and TRBJ2-1, with 8 bases matching TRBD2. Germline V CDR1 and CDR2: SGHTA, FQGTGA. This CDR3 spans 16 amino acids. V was pared by 5 bases and J by 6 bases, with 12 bases of the junction left unmatched.

The V call is TRBV20-1, the J call TRBJ2-1; 9 bases are shared with TRBD2. Germline V CDR1 and CDR2: DFQATT, SNEGSKA (reference sequence). The CDR3 length is 17 residues. V lost 1 base, J lost 4 bases, and 11 bases stayed unmatched. The DNA for the CDR3 is TGCAGTGCTAGAGCCAACTCCGGGACTAGCCATTACAATGAGCAGTTCTTC. Its protein product is CSARANSGTSHYNEQFF.

The chain has TRBV9 and TRBJ2-3; D is undetermined. V was clipped by 0 bases and J by 0 bases, with 8 bases between them. This CDR3 has 15 amino acids. Germline CDR1 reads SGDLS; CDR2 reads YYNGEE. CDR3 sequence: CASSVGGSSTDTQYF. DNA for the CDR3: TGTGCCAGCAGCGTAGGAGGTTCTAGCACAGATACGCAGTATTTT.

This clonotype was seen repeatedly, ten times or more. The chain links TRBV30 to TRBJ2-1, with 10 bases identical to TRBD2. Germline-derived CDR1 and CDR2 are GTSNPN and SVGIG (reference sequence). V was pared by 4 bases and J by 10 bases, with 7 bases of the junction left unmatched. This CDR3 spans 13 amino acids. In DNA, the CDR3 is TGTGCCTGGAAACGTAGAGCGGGAGGGGAGCAGTTCTTC. Protein: CAWKRRAGGEQFF.

In this sample, this clonotype turned up many times. In DNA form, the CDR3 reads TGTGCCAGCTCACCTTGGGATACGCAGTATTTT. Translation gives CASSPWDTQYF. The chain carries TRBV18 and TRBJ2-3; D unclear. V lost 3 bases and J lost 6, with 4 bases in between. There are 11 residues in the CDR3. Germline CDR1 and CDR2: KGHSH and LQKENI.

This clonotype was seen ten or more times. The V and J genes are TRBV27 and TRBJ2-3; 10 bases agree with TRBD2. The germline CDR1 and CDR2 sequences are MNHEY and SMNVEV (reference sequence). Trimming cost V 4 bases and J 4 bases; bases outside gene matches: 5. CDR3 length: 15 amino acids. The CDR3 protein is CASSSSGSLADTQYF. The DNA of the CDR3 is TGTGCCAGCAGTTCTAGCGGGAGCCTCGCAGATACGCAGTATTTT.

The table lists this clonotype with many counts. V gene TRBV4-1 combines with J gene TRBJ2-1; D is undetermined. V was clipped by 4 bases and J by 9 bases, with 7 bases between them. The CDR3 extends over 11 amino acids. In germline, CDR1 is MGHRA, CDR2 YSYEKL. The CDR3 sequence is CASSLGREQFF. CDR3 DNA sequence: TGCGCCAGCAGCCTAGGGCGTGAGCAGTTCTTC.

In its sample, this clonotype was seen many times. The gene calls are TRBV5-5 and TRBJ2-6; unclear D gene. The CDR3 runs to 16 residues. Germline CDR1 is SGHKS and CDR2 is YYEKEE (reference sequence). V gave up 4 bases and J gave up 3 bases, with 14 bases separating them. In DNA form, the CDR3 reads TGTGCCAGCAGCGGCGTTCTTGCTTTTGGGGCCAACGTCCTGACTTTC. This encodes CASSGVLAFGANVLTF.

This clonotype was seen repeatedly, ten times or more. The V gene is TRBV20-1, the J gene TRBJ2-7; possibly TRBD2 for D (5 bases). Looked up from germline, CDR1 is DFQATT and CDR2 is SNEGSKA (reference sequence). The CDR3 consists of 14 residues. Trimming shortened V by 3 bases and J by 7 bases, and 19 bases separated the two germline ends. The DNA of the CDR3 is TGCAGTGCTAGCGAGACTACCGGTTTGTGGGAGCAGTACTTC. Its translation: CSASETTGLWEQYF.

This clonotype was observed at least ten times. This rearrangement joins TRBV20-1 to TRBJ2-2; unclear D gene. Germline CDR1 is DFQATT and CDR2 is SNEGSKA (reference sequence). This CDR3 is built from 12 residues. V dropped 5 bases and J dropped 0 bases, with 4 bases sitting between them. The CDR3 loop reads CSADTNTGELFF. The CDR3 region has the DNA TGCAGTGCTGATACGAACACCGGGGAGCTGTTTTTT.

This clonotype was detected only a few times. V is TRBV28 and J is TRBJ2-7, with unresolved D. The CDR3 covers 14 residues. Germline-derived CDR1 and CDR2 are MDHEN and SYDVKM. Trimming removed 2 bases from V and 7 bases from J, with 15 bases in between. The CDR3 spells CASSLKYSAWEQYF. DNA of the CDR3: TGTGCCAGCAGTTTAAAATATTCCGCGTGGGAGCAGTACTTC.

This clonotype was detected a few times. V and J are TRBV28 and TRBJ2-3, with 7 bases identical to TRBD1. Germline CDR1 and CDR2: MDHEN and SYDVKM. CDR3 length: 14 amino acids. Trimming at V came to 7 bases and at J to 1 base, leaving 5 bases not matched to a gene. The CDR3 protein is CASIKGGRTDTQYF. The CDR3 coding sequence is TGTGCCAGCATCAAAGGGGGCCGCACAGATACGCAGTATTTT.

Only a few counts were recorded for this clonotype. This rearrangement joins TRBV28 to TRBJ2-7; D possibly corresponds to TRBD2 (6 bases). Germline CDR1 is MDHEN and CDR2 is SYDVKM. Trimming took 8 bases from V and 0 from J, leaving 23 bases between them. The CDR3 contains 17 residues. The CDR3 spells CASSLSPLAGSSYEQYF. For the CDR3, the DNA is TGTGCCAGCTCATTATCCCCCCTTGCGGGAAGCTCCTACGAGCAGTACTTC.

This clonotype has a count of ten or more. Here the CDR3 DNA reads TGTGCCAGCAGCCCACTAGATCCCGTTCTCGAAAACATTCAGTACTTC. Translation: CASSPLDPVLENIQYF. The chain couples TRBV7-2 to TRBJ2-4, with D possibly matching TRBD2 (5 bases). The CDR3 runs to 16 residues. The V end lost 5 bases, the J end lost 5 bases, and 19 bases lay between the germline ends. Germline V gene sequence: CDR1 SGHTA, CDR2 FQGNSA. Variable domain in full (rest from reference TRBV7-2 and TRBJ2-4): GAGVSQSPSNKVTEKGKDVELRCDPISGHTALYWYRQSLGQGLEFLIYFQGNSAPDKSGLPSDRFSAERTGGSVSTLTIQRTQQEDSAVYLCASSPLDPVLENIQYFGAGTRLSVL.

The chain combines TRBV28 with TRBJ1-1, with D possibly TRBD1 on 5 matching bases. Looked up from germline, CDR1 is MDHEN and CDR2 is SYDVKM. CDR3 size: 16 residues. V dropped 5 bases and J dropped 2 bases, with 18 bases sitting between them. The CDR3 is CASSPLQGVINTEAFF. The CDR3 nucleotides read TGTGCCAGCAGTCCCCTCCAAGGGGTAATCAACACTGAAGCTTTCTTT.

The sample holds many counts of this clonotype. The genes are TRBV5-1 and TRBJ2-5, with D possibly TRBD2 on 5 matching bases. V lost 1 base to trimming and J lost 1 base, with 11 bases between them. Germline loops: CDR1 SGHRS, CDR2 YFSETQ. There are 15 residues in the CDR3. In DNA, the CDR3 is TGCGCCAGCAGCTTGATAGCCCGGGGCCAAGAGACCCAGTACTTC. Its translation: CASSLIARGQETQYF.

This clonotype came up many times. The chain has TRBV5-4 and TRBJ2-5; TRBD2 matches at 11 bases. V was pared by 0 bases and J by 3 bases, with 7 bases of the junction left unmatched. The CDR3 spans 17 residues. CDR1 is SGHNT, CDR2 YYREEE, per germline (reference sequence). CDR3 protein: CASSLGLLAGGKETQYF. The CDR3 DNA sequence: TGTGCCAGCAGCTTGGGGTTGCTAGCGGGAGGAAAAGAGACCCAGTACTTC.

This clonotype came up a few times. This chain uses TRBV5-1 with TRBJ2-4; 7 nucleotides match TRBD1. Germline assignment: CDR1 SGHRS and CDR2 YFSETQ. This CDR3 contains 16 residues. Trimming took 3 bases from V and 1 from J; bases not matched to a gene: 7. DNA of the CDR3: TGCGCCAGCAGCTCCGCGACAGGGCTCGCCAAAAACATTCAGTACTTC. Translation gives CASSSATGLAKNIQYF.

This clonotype appeared many times. The V call is TRBV5-1, the J call TRBJ1-1; D uncertain. Trimming took 1 base from V and 2 from J, leaving 9 bases between them. Germline values: CDR1 SGHRS, CDR2 YFSETQ. The CDR3 runs 14 residues. The CDR3 DNA reads TGCGCCAGCAGCTTGTGGCAGCTTAACACTGAAGCTTTCTTT. It yields the protein CASSLWQLNTEAFF.

The rearrangement joins TRBV11-2 to TRBJ2-3, with D hard to call. V lost 3 bases and J 9 bases, leaving 7 bases between the germline ends. There are 11 residues in the CDR3. The germline V gene encodes CDR1 SGHAT and CDR2 FQNNGV. The CDR3 sequence: CASSFRVTQYF. The CDR3 region has the DNA TGTGCCAGCAGCTTCCGCGTCACGCAGTATTTT.

In this sample, this clonotype turned up many times. The rearrangement uses TRBV27 and TRBJ2-7, with 10 bases matching TRBD1. Trimming at V came to 6 bases and at J to 3 bases, leaving 8 bases not matched to a gene. Germline V gene data show CDR1 as MNHEY and CDR2 as SMNVEV (reference sequence). CDR3 size: 15 residues. CDR3 sequence: CASRPYRDRGYEQYF. The CDR3 DNA is TGTGCCAGCAGACCATACCGGGACAGGGGCTACGAGCAGTACTTC.

This clonotype was detected a few times. The chain employs TRBV30 and TRBJ1-1; D unresolved. Germline assignment: CDR1 GTSNPN and CDR2 SVGIG (reference sequence). This CDR3 contains 11 residues. The V and J ends lost 5 bases and 11 bases respectively, with 15 bases between them. The CDR3: CAWDTQRVAFF. The CDR3 bases are TGTGCCTGGGACACACAGAGGGTGGCTTTCTTT.